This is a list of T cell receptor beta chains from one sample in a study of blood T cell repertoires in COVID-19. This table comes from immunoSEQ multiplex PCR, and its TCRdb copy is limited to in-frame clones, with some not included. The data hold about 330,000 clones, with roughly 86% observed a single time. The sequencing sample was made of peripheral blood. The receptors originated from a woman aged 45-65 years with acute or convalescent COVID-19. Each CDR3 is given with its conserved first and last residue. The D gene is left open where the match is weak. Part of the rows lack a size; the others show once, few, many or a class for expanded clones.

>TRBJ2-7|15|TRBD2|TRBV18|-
CASSLLTSGINLPNF
TGTGCCAGCTCACTTCTGACTAGCGGAATAAACTTGCCAAACTTC
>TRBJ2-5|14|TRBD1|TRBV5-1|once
CASSRGQAQETQYF
TGCGCCAGCAGCCGAGGACAGGCTCAAGAGACCCAGTACTTC
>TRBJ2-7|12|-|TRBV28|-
CASSSYSHEQYF
TGTGCCAGCAGTAGTTACAGCCACGAGCAGTACTTC
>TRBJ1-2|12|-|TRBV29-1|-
CSVGQVNYGYTF
TGCAGCGTTGGGCAGGTGAACTATGGCTACACCTTC
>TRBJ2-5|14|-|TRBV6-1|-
CASSEAGVEETQYF
TGTGCCAGCAGTGAAGCAGGGGTCGAAGAGACCCAGTACTTC
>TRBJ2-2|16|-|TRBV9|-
CASSVEVSAGTGELFF
TGTGCCAGCAGCGTAGAAGTTAGCGCCGGCACCGGGGAGCTGTTTTTT
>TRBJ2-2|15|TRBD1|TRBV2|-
CASRPTGAYTGELFF
TGTGCCAGCAGGCCGACAGGGGCGTACACCGGGGAGCTGTTTTTT
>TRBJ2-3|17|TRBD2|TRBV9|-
CASSVGTSGRLADTQYF
TGTGCCAGCAGCGTAGGGACTAGCGGGAGACTCGCAGATACGCAGTATTTT
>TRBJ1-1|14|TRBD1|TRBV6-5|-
CASSRDRKNTEAFF
TGTGCCAGCAGTAGGGACAGGAAGAACACTGAAGCTTTCTTT
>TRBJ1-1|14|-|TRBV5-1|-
CASSPGSSNTEAFF
TGCGCCAGCAGCCCCGGGTCCTCGAACACTGAAGCTTTCTTT
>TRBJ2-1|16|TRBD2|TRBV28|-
CASSSQTSGHYNEQFF
TGTGCCAGCAGTTCCCAGACTAGCGGGCATTACAATGAGCAGTTCTTC
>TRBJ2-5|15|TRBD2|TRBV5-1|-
CASSPTLSGQETQYF
TGCGCCAGCAGCCCGACCCTTAGCGGGCAAGAGACCCAGTACTTC
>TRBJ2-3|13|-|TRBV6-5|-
CASSYAIQSTQYF
TGTGCCAGCAGTTACGCGATACAGTCTACGCAGTATTTT
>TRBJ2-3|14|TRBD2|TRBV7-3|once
CASSAGTSLDTQYF
TGTGCCAGCAGCGCGGGGACTAGCTTGGATACGCAGTATTTT
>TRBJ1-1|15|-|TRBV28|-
CASLEGNSGRTEAFF
TGTGCCAGCCTGGAGGGTAACAGTGGGAGGACTGAAGCTTTCTTT
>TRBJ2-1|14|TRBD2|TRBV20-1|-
CSASGGRGYNEQFF
TGCAGTGCTAGTGGCGGGAGAGGGTACAATGAGCAGTTCTTC
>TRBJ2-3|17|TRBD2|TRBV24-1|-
CATSDYLAGEGADTQYF
TGTGCCACCAGTGATTACCTAGCGGGAGAAGGGGCAGATACGCAGTATTTT
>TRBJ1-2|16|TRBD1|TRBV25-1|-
CASDPGQGAVTYGYTF
TGTGCCAGCGATCCGGGACAGGGGGCAGTTACCTATGGCTACACCTTC
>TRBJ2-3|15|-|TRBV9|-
CASSPDGGSTDTQYF
TGTGCCAGCAGCCCTGATGGGGGCTCCACAGATACGCAGTATTTT
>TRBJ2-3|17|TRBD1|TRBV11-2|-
CASSLARSGQGSDTQYF
TGTGCCAGCAGCTTAGCCCGTTCAGGACAGGGGTCGGATACGCAGTATTTT
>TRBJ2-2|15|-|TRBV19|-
CATLRLGGGTGELFF
TGTGCCACTTTAAGACTGGGGGGTGGAACCGGGGAGCTGTTTTTT
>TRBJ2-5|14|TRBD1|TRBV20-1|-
CSASRQGAQETQYF
TGCAGTGCTAGTCGACAGGGGGCGCAAGAGACCCAGTACTTC
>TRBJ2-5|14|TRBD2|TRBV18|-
CASSLTSVQETQYF
TGTGCCAGCTCATTGACTAGCGTCCAAGAGACCCAGTACTTC
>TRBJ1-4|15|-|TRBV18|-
CASSLEGGNNEKLFF
TGTGCCAGCTCACTTGAAGGAGGGAATAATGAAAAACTGTTTTTT
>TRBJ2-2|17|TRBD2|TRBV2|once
CASRGRRGGSNTGELFF
TGTGCCAGCAGGGGGCGGCGGGGGGGCTCGAACACCGGGGAGCTGTTTTTT
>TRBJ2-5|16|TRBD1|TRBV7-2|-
CASSSPPGQIQETQYF
TGTGCCAGCAGCTCCCCCCCGGGACAGATCCAAGAGACCCAGTACTTC
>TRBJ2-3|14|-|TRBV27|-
CASSSPSTRDTQYF
TGTGCCAGCAGTTCCCCCTCAACGCGGGATACGCAGTATTTT
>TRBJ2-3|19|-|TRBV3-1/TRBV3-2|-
CASSPTGVRDRYSTDTQYF
TGTGCCAGCAGCCCCACTGGGGTGCGGGACCGATATAGCACAGATACGCAGTATTTT
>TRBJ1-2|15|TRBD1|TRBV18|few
CASSLRTGDVYGYTF
TGTGCCAGCTCACTTAGGACAGGGGATGTCTATGGCTACACCTTC
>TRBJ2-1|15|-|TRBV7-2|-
CASSLGGSGNNEQFF
TGTGCCAGCAGCTTAGGGGGTAGCGGTAACAATGAGCAGTTCTTC
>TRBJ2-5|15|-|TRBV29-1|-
CSVERSSGGEETQYF
TGCAGCGTTGAAAGGTCTTCCGGAGGCGAAGAGACCCAGTACTTC
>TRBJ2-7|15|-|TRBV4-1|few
CASSPDPVQNYEQYF
TGCGCCAGCAGCCCAGACCCGGTCCAAAATTACGAGCAGTACTTC
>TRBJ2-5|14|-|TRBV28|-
CASSLSGSQETQYF
TGTGCCAGCAGTTTGTCGGGAAGTCAAGAGACCCAGTACTTC
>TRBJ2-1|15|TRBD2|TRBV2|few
CASSEGSGRFNEQFF
TGTGCCAGCAGTGAAGGTAGCGGGAGATTCAATGAGCAGTTCTTC
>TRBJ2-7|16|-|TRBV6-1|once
CASSERRQAFSNEQYF
TGTGCCAGCAGTGAGCGTCGGCAGGCGTTCTCCAACGAGCAGTACTTC
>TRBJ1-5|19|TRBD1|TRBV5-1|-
CASSLGTGTGGLGNQPQHF
TGCGCCAGCAGCTTGGGGACCGGGACAGGGGGCCTCGGCAATCAGCCCCAGCATTTT
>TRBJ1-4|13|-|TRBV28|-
CASSLGGDEKLFF
TGTGCCAGCAGTTTGGGGGGGGATGAAAAACTGTTTTTT
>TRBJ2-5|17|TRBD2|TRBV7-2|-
CASSLVSAGVLGETQYF
TGTGCCAGCAGCTTAGTGTCAGCGGGAGTACTAGGGGAGACCCAGTACTTC
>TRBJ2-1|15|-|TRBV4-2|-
CASSRSGDSYNEQFF
TGTGCCAGCAGCCGTTCGGGGGACTCCTACAATGAGCAGTTCTTC
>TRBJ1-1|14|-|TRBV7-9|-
CASSLGRAGTEAFF
TGTGCCAGCAGCTTGGGCAGGGCAGGCACTGAAGCTTTCTTT
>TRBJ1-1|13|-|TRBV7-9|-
CASNKDSNTEAFF
TGTGCCAGCAACAAAGACAGTAACACTGAAGCTTTCTTT
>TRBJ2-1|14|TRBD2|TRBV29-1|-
CSVEVRGRWDEQFF
TGCAGCGTTGAGGTACGCGGGAGGTGGGATGAGCAGTTCTTC
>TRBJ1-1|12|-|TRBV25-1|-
CASSQAGTEAFF
TGTGCCAGCAGTCAGGCCGGTACTGAAGCTTTCTTT
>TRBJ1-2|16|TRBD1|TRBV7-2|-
CASSEMTGVGNYGYTF
TGTGCCAGCAGCGAAATGACAGGGGTGGGTAACTATGGCTACACCTTC
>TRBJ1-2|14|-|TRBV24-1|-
CATSDFSGRYGYTF
TGTGCCACCAGTGATTTTTCCGGGAGGTATGGCTACACCTTC
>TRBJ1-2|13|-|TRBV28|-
CASSLSQGPGYTF
TGTGCCAGCAGTTTAAGCCAGGGGCCGGGCTACACCTTC